The 9 T cell receptor beta chains listed next were all sequenced from one sample in a study of immune cell composition in non-small cell lung cancer. Normal lung was sampled as far from the tumour as possible, at least 3 cm. Some clones are missing from TCRdb's copy, which holds only in-frame ones; the method was immunoSEQ multiplex PCR. The table lists about 2,500 clones, roughly 86% of them singletons. The specimen sequenced was non-adjacent lung tissue. The receptors derive from a human donor with non-small cell lung cancer.

J is TRBJ1-3 and V is TRBV7-9, with D perhaps TRBD1 (5 bases). The V end was cut by 5 bases, the J end by 0 bases, with 14 bases between. Germline V gene data show CDR1 as SEHNR and CDR2 as FQNEAQ (reference sequence). The CDR3 is made up of 16 amino acids. CDR3 in amino acids: CASSPFDSYSGNTIYF. CDR3 DNA: TGTGCCAGCAGCCCGTTTGACAGTTACTCTGGAAACACCATATATTTT.

V usage is TRBV27 and J usage is TRBJ2-7; 10 positions agree with TRBD1. There are 15 residues in the CDR3. V lost 4 bases and J lost 6; bases outside the gene matches: 9. Germline V lookup: CDR1 MNHEY, CDR2 SMNVEV (reference sequence). The CDR3, as DNA: TGTGCCAGCAGTTCTCCCGGGACAGGGGAGGTCGAGCAGTACTTC. It translates to CASSSPGTGEVEQYF.

The V call is TRBV28, the J call TRBJ1-2, with TRBD1 as a possible D gene (5 bases). Germline values: CDR1 MDHEN, CDR2 SYDVKM. This CDR3 is built from 12 residues. Trimming took off 6 bases at V and 3 bases at J, with 8 bases between the two ends. As DNA, the CDR3 is TGTGCCAGCAGACAAGGGGACTATGGCTACACCTTC. Residues: CASRQGDYGYTF.

The V call is TRBV15, the J call TRBJ2-5; D ambiguous. The ends were cut back, 4 bases at V and 1 base at J, with 10 bases in the middle. CDR1 and CDR2 from the germline V gene are LNHNV and YYDKDF (reference sequence). CDR3 length: 14 residues. Here the CDR3 reads CATSKEAAQETQYF. The CDR3 DNA is TGTGCCACCAGCAAAGAAGCTGCCCAAGAGACCCAGTACTTC.

The chain links TRBV30 to TRBJ2-7; maybe TRBD2 (5 bases). There are 15 residues in the CDR3. Germline CDR1 and CDR2: GTSNPN and SVGIG (reference sequence). V lost 5 bases, J lost 0 bases, and 17 bases lay in between. The CDR3 coding sequence is TGTGCCTGGGGACCGGACTCGCAGAACTCCTACGAGCAGTACTTC. Translating it yields CAWGPDSQNSYEQYF.

The chain joins TRBV15 to TRBJ2-4; TRBD2 aligns across 8 bases. After removal of 0 bases from V and 12 bases from J, the junction contained 13 bases not matched to a gene. Germline loops: CDR1 LNHNV, CDR2 YYDKDF (reference sequence). The CDR3 has 16 residues. For the CDR3, the DNA is TGTGCCACCAGCAGAGACGGCGGGAGGTCCCAAGAAAGTCAGTACTTC. This codes for CATSRDGGRSQESQYF.

This clone came up once. J is TRBJ1-2 and V is TRBV5-4, with D perhaps matching TRBD1 (5 bases). V was cut by 4 bases and J by 10 bases, with 17 bases left in between. The CDR3 spans 13 residues. The germline V gene encodes CDR1 SGHNT and CDR2 YYREEE (reference sequence). The CDR3 sequence: CASSSRTSSTYTF. CDR3 DNA: TGTGCCAGCAGCAGCCGGACATCGTCGACCTACACCTTC.

CDR3 protein: CASSEGGQGIYEQYF. For the CDR3, the DNA is TGTGCCAGCAGCGAGGGGGGACAGGGGATCTACGAGCAGTACTTC. The J gene is TRBJ2-7, the V gene TRBV9; 10 bases align to TRBD1. V lost 3 bases, J lost 3 bases, and 6 bases stayed unmatched. CDR1 is SGDLS and CDR2 is YYNGEE in the germline V gene. The CDR3 loop spans 15 amino acids.

This clone was found a few times. This chain joins TRBV11-3 and TRBJ2-5; 9 bases agree with TRBD2. J gave up 1 base and V 3 bases, and 3 bases lay outside the gene matches. Germline V gene lookup returns CDR1 SGHNT and CDR2 YENEEA. The CDR3 totals 15 residues. CDR3 coding DNA: TGTGCCAGCAGCTTTGGCGGGAGGGGCCAAGAGACCCAGTACTTC. Its translation: CASSFGGRGQETQYF.